The 19 T cell receptor beta chains reported below all come from one sample, sequenced in a study of cytomegalovirus exposure and HLA in healthy donors. The repertoire was sequenced with immunoSEQ multiplex PCR; TCRdb's copy has only in-frame clones and lacks some. The table lists roughly 130,000 clones, around nine tenths of them singletons. The sequencing input was PBMCs. The source is a man younger than 45 in good health and CMV-seronegative.

The chain has TRBV9 and TRBJ1-1, with D perhaps TRBD1 (6 bases). The CDR3 loop spans 14 amino acids. V lost 3 bases, J lost 8 bases, and 17 bases lay in between. Germline CDR1 SGDLS, CDR2 YYNGEE. Here the CDR3 reads CASSATYSGQEAFF. CDR3 nucleotide sequence: TGTGCCAGCAGCGCCACCTATTCGGGACAAGAAGCTTTCTTT.

The chain joins TRBV5-1 to TRBJ2-3; 10 nucleotides match TRBD1. Germline V gene sequence: CDR1 SGHRS, CDR2 YFSETQ. V lost 1 base and J lost 4; bases outside the gene matches: 6. The CDR3 is 16 amino acids. CDR3 nucleotides: TGCGCCAGCAGCTTGCCTTCCGGGACAGGGGCAGATACGCAGTATTTT. Protein: CASSLPSGTGADTQYF.

The CDR3 protein is CASSYRGQIDYEQYF. DNA of the CDR3: TGTGCCAGTAGCTACAGGGGGCAGATTGACTACGAGCAGTACTTC. The chain recombines TRBV19 with TRBJ2-7, with 9 nucleotides matching TRBD1. Unmatched junction bases numbered 9, after V lost 6 bases and J lost 3 bases. CDR3 length: 15 residues. Germline V gives CDR1 LNHDA, CDR2 SQIVND (reference sequence).

CDR3 bases: TGCAGCGTTGAGGGGGCTGGCTACGAGCAGTACTTC. Protein: CSVEGAGYEQYF. V is TRBV29-1 and J is TRBJ2-7; weak D call: TRBD1 (6 bases). The CDR3 sequence is 12 residues long. CDR1 is SQVTM, CDR2 ANQGSEA, per germline. Trimming left V 3 bases short and J 3 bases short, with 9 bases between.

The chain employs TRBV5-1 and TRBJ1-5; no reliable D call. The CDR3 length is 15 residues. V was pared by 2 bases and J by 0 bases, with 9 bases between. Germline lookup yields CDR1 SGHRS and CDR2 YFSETQ. The CDR3 region has the DNA TGCGCCAGCAGCTTAACGGGAAATAGCAATCAGCCCCAGCATTTT. Translating gives CASSLTGNSNQPQHF.

The chain has TRBV29-1 and TRBJ1-2; D is unclear. This CDR3 has 13 amino acids. V was clipped by 5 bases and J by 0 bases, with 10 bases between them. The germline gives CDR1 SQVTM, CDR2 ANQGSEA. Here the CDR3 reads CSVLDGTNYGYTF. The CDR3 region has the DNA TGCAGCGTTTTGGACGGGACTAACTATGGCTACACCTTC.

The chain has TRBV10-3 and TRBJ1-6, with no clear D. Looked up from germline, CDR1 is ENHRY and CDR2 is SYGVKD. Trimming took off 3 bases at V and 10 bases at J, with 16 bases between the two ends. The CDR3 consists of 15 residues. CDR3 loop: CAISDGVIERSPLHF. In DNA, the CDR3 is TGTGCCATCAGTGATGGAGTCATCGAACGCTCACCCCTCCACTTT.

The gene calls are TRBV6-1 and TRBJ1-1; possibly TRBD1 for D (6 bases). In germline, CDR1 is MNHNS, CDR2 SASEGT. The length of the CDR3 is 13 residues. V shed 10 bases and J shed 1 base, with 13 bases lying between them. The CDR3 sequence: CATERGKNTEAFF. CDR3 bases: TGTGCCACGGAGAGGGGGAAGAACACTGAAGCTTTCTTT.

The CDR3 loop reads CASSYSGASGISEQFF. The CDR3 DNA is TGTGCCAGCAGTTACTCGGGGGCTAGCGGGATCAGTGAGCAGTTCTTC. The J gene is TRBJ2-1, the V gene TRBV6-5, with 9 bases identical to TRBD2. Trimming took 0 bases from V and 9 from J; bases not matched to a gene: 9. This CDR3 spans 16 amino acids. CDR1 is MNHEY, CDR2 SVGAGI, per germline.

The gene calls are TRBV7-2 and TRBJ2-3; D might be TRBD2 (6 bases). V shed 3 bases and J shed 2 bases, with 12 bases lying between them. This CDR3 region has 15 residues. In germline, CDR1 is SGHTA, CDR2 FQGNSA. CDR3 loop: CASSFTGVPTDTQYF. CDR3 sequence (DNA): TGTGCCAGCAGCTTTACGGGAGTTCCCACAGATACGCAGTATTTT.

This clone was seen just once. The gene calls are TRBV4-3 and TRBJ2-1; 11 nucleotides line up with TRBD2. Trimming took 1 base from V and 6 from J; bases not matched to a gene: 5. The germline CDR1 and CDR2 sequences are LGHNA and YSLEER. CDR3 length: 16 residues. The DNA of the CDR3 is TGCGCCAGCAGCCAAGGTGGGACTAGCGGCCGCAATGAGCAGTTCTTC. This codes for CASSQGGTSGRNEQFF.

CDR3 in DNA: TGTGCTAGCGAGGCGGATACGCAGTATTTT. Amino acid sequence: CASEADTQYF. The rearrangement uses TRBV12-5 and TRBJ2-3; no clear D. The CDR3 consists of 10 residues. Germline V lookup: CDR1 LGHNT, CDR2 FRNRAP. The V and J ends lost 9 bases and 6 bases respectively, with 7 bases between them.

The CDR3 coding sequence is TGCAGCGTTGATGGCACGGGACTAGCGGGAGGTAGTGTGAAGACCCAGTACTTC. Protein product: CSVDGTGLAGGSVKTQYF. V is TRBV29-1 and J is TRBJ2-5; TRBD2 agrees at 15 bases. Germline assignment: CDR1 SQVTM and CDR2 ANQGSEA. The CDR3 has 18 residues. Trimming at V came to 3 bases and at J to 6 bases, leaving 14 bases not matched to a gene.

The gene calls are TRBV4-1 and TRBJ2-6, with 7 bases lining up with TRBD1. V shed 6 bases and J 2 bases; nucleotides not matched to a gene: 4. The germline gives CDR1 MGHRA, CDR2 YSYEKL. The CDR3 extends over 15 amino acids. Here the CDR3 reads CASSPTGAGANVLTF. CDR3 nucleotide sequence: TGCGCCAGCAGTCCCACAGGGGCTGGGGCCAACGTCCTGACTTTC.

The chain uses TRBV9 and TRBJ1-4, with TRBD1 matching 9 bases. V shed 2 bases, J shed 8 bases, and the junction held 4 bases outside the gene matches. This CDR3 region has 14 residues. Germline V gives CDR1 SGDLS, CDR2 YYNGEE. The CDR3 bases are TGTGCCAGCAGCGTGGGGACAGGGACAGAAAAACTGTTTTTT. It codes for CASSVGTGTEKLFF.

The rearrangement links TRBV5-4 to TRBJ2-3, with 9 bases that match TRBD1. The CDR3 loop spans 13 amino acids. Germline V gene sequence: CDR1 SGHNT, CDR2 YYREEE (reference sequence). V shed 7 bases, J shed 1 base, and the junction held 1 base outside the gene matches. CDR3 residues: CASRDRGTDTQYF. The CDR3 nucleotides read TGTGCCAGCCGGGACAGGGGCACAGATACGCAGTATTTT.

This clone was detected only once. This chain uses TRBV25-1 with TRBJ2-1; the D is unclear. This CDR3 has 17 residues. Trimming stripped 5 bases from V and 0 bases from J, with 17 bases between. Germline V gives CDR1 MGHDK, CDR2 SYGVNS. CDR3 DNA: TGTGCCAGCAGTAGCACCACCCTTTTGAGCTCCTACAATGAGCAGTTCTTC. Its translation: CASSSTTLLSSYNEQFF.

The chain has TRBV25-1 and TRBJ1-1; TRBD1 might be the D (6 bases). The CDR3 loop spans 12 amino acids. CDR1 is MGHDK, CDR2 SYGVNS, per germline. With 4 bases removed from V and 5 bases from J, the gap between germline ends came to 8 bases. The CDR3 loop reads CASSGQVTEAFF. CDR3 coding DNA: TGTGCCAGCAGTGGACAGGTGACTGAAGCTTTCTTT.

This chain uses TRBV27 with TRBJ2-2; D uncertain. Per germline, CDR1 MNHEY and CDR2 SMNVEV (reference sequence). V was pared by 0 bases and J by 2 bases, with 10 bases between. CDR3 length equals 16 residues. The chain's CDR3 is CASSLSWQINTGELFF. The CDR3 coding sequence is TGTGCCAGCAGTTTATCGTGGCAGATTAACACCGGGGAGCTGTTTTTT.